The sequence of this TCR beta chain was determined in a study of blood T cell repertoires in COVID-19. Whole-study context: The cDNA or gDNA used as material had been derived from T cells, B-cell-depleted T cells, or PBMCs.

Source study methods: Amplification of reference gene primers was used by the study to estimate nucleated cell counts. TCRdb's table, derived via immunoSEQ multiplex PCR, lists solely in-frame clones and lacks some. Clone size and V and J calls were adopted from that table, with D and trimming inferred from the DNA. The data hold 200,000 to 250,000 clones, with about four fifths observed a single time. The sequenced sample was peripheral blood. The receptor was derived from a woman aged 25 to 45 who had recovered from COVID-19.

CDR3 sequence: CASSLARLAGEPDTQYF. The CDR3 coding sequence is TGTGCCAGCAGCTTGGCCAGGCTAGCGGGAGAACCAGATACGCAGTATTTT. This sequence joins TRBV5-6 and TRBJ2-3, with 10 bases that match TRBD2. The CDR3 is made up of 17 amino acids. The J segment lost 4 bases and the V segment lost 0 bases, leaving 8 bases of the junction unmatched. Looked up from germline, CDR1 is SGHDT and CDR2 is YYEEEE.